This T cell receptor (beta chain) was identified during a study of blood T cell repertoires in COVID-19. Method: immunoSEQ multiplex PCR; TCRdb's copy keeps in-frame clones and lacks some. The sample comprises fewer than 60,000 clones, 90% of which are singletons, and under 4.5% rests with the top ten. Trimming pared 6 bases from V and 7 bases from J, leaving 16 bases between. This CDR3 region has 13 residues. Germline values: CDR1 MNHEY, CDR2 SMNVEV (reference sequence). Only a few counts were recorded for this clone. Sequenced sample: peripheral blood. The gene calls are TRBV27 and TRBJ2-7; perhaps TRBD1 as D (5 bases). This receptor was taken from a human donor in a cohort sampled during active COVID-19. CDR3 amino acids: CASRAGSILEQYF. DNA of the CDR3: TGTGCCAGCAGGGCAGGGTCTATCTTGGAGCAGTACTTC.